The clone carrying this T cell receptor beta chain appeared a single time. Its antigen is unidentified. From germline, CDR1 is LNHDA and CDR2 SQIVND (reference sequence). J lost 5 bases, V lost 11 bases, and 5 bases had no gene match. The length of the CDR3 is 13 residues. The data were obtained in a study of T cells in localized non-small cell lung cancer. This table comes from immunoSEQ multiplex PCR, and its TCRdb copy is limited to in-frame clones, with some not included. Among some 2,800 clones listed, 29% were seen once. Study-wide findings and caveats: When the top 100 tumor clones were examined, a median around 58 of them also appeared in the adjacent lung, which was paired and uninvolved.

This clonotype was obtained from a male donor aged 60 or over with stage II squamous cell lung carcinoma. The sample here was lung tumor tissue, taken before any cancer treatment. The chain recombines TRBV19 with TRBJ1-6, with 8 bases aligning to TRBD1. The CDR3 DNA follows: TGTGCCTCCCAGGGGGCCGATAATTCACCCCTCCACTTT. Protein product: CASQGADNSPLHF.